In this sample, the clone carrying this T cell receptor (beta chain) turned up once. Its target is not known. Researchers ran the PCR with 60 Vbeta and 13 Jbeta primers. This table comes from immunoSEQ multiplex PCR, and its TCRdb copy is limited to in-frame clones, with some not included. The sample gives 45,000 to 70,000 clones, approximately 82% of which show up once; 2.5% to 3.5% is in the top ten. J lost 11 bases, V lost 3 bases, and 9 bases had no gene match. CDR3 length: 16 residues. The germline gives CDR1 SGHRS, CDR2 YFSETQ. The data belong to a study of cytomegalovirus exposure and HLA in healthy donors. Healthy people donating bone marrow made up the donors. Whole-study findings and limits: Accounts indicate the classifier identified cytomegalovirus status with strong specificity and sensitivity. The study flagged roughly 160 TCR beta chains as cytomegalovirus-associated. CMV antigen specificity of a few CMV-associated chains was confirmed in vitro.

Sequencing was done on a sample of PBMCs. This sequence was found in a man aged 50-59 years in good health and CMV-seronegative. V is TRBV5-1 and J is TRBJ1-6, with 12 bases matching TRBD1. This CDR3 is CASSYYSGTGGPPLHF. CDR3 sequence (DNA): TGCGCCAGCAGCTACTACTCCGGGACAGGGGGCCCACCCCTCCACTTT.